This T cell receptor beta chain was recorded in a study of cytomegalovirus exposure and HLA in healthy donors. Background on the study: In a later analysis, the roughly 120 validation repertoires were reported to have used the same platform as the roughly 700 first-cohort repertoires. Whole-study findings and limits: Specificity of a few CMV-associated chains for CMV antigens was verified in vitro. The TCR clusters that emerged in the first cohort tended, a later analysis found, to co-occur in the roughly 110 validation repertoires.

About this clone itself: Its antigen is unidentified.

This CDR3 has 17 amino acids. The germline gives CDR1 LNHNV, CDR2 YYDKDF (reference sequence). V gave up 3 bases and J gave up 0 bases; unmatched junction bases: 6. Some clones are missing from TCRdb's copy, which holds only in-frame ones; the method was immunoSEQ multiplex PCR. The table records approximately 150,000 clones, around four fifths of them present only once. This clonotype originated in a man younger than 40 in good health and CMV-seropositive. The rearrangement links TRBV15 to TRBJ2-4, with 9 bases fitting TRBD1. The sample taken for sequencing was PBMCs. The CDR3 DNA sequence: TGTGCCACCAGCAGGGAGGGACAGGGTTTAGCCAAAAACATTCAGTACTTC. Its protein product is CATSREGQGLAKNIQYF.